This T cell receptor beta chain was sequenced for a study of blood T cell repertoires in COVID-19. Germline V gene sequence: CDR1 SGHTA, CDR2 FQGTGA. This CDR3 spans 16 amino acids. V dropped 4 bases and J dropped 3 bases, with 15 bases sitting between them. Profiling relied on immunoSEQ multiplex PCR, and the TCRdb table lists in-frame clones only, not all of them. The table includes hundreds of thousands of clones, around nine tenths detected once. This rearrangement joins TRBV7-3 to TRBJ2-2, with D possibly TRBD1 on 5 matching bases. The sample was peripheral blood. The TCR sequence derives from a woman between 18 and 30 years old who had recovered from COVID-19. CDR3 in DNA: TGTGCCAGCAGCTATGAAGGGGTAGGATACACCGGGGAGCTGTTTTTT. Translated: CASSYEGVGYTGELFF.